This TCR beta chain was recorded in a study of blood T cell repertoires in COVID-19 (dated by TCRdb to the early 2020s). About the investigation overall: The collaborator samples originated in the United States, Italy and Spain and spanned the acute and convalescent phases of COVID-19. The material from the prospective study consisted of cDNA or gDNA derived from T cells, B-cell-depleted T cells, or PBMCs. Deeply sampled blood TCRbeta repertoires from subjects exposed to, actively infected with, or recovered from COVID-19 were included in the dataset. The repertoires were made available in a free public database intended to serve as a resource for research on the immune response to SARS-CoV-2. Samples were obtained from the ongoing ImmuneRACE study (first 160 participants) and from 1,254 subjects provided by 6 global collaborators. Sample metadata almost always included a de-identified subject ID, COVID-19 status, age in years and sex. Where HLA class I and class II types were available, the types were taken from metadata supplied by the sample provider, not from assay-based typing.

This clone was seen a handful of times. Which antigen it targets is not known. No base-level quality is on record; no much larger clone is a single base apart. Whole blood was collected in K2EDTA tubes by collaborating institutions according to the institutions' own protocols. For TCRbeta analysis, collaborator samples were shipped as frozen whole blood, as isolated PBMCs, or as DNA extracted from either sample type. TCRbeta CDR3 regions were amplified from genomic DNA using the immunoSEQ Assay, a bias-controlled multiplex PCR. Processing in the source paper ran as follows. Nucleated cell counts per sample were estimated from amplification of reference gene primers within the assay. To quantify the absolute abundance of each unique TCRbeta CDR3 rearrangement, sequence reads were collapsed and filtered. For each sample, productive Simpson clonality was calculated as the square root of Simpson's diversity index over productive rearrangements. TCRdb's version of the immuneACCESS table is confined to in-frame rearrangements and falls short of the full clone set. An unresolved V gene accounts for under half of the shortfall where checked; the remainder is of unknown origin. V, J and clone size derive from that table, while D and trimming were established from the DNA sequence. This sample is represented by 120,000 to 150,000 clones; approximately 80% of them were singletons. The ten largest account for around two fifths of the sample.

CDR1 SGHKS and CDR2 YYEKEE are derived from the germline V gene (reference sequence). The CDR3, cysteine through phenylalanine, is 14 amino acids long. Solely the CDR3 DNA is kept, with 42 bases framed from the first base. V is pruned by 4 bases and J by 5 bases, leaving 8 bases of the junction without a gene match. Here is what the overall study found, with its caveats: The quantity of clinical and demographic metadata differed by source and by participant and was supplied without curation.

This chain is built from TRBV5-5 and TRBJ2-5; TRBD2 agrees with 7 junctional bases. The source of this sequence is a human donor in a cohort sampled during active COVID-19. Sequenced: peripheral blood. The sequenced DNA is TGTGCCAGCAGCGCCCCGGGGGAGGGGGAGACCCAGTACTTC. Translated, this gives CASSAPGEGETQYF.